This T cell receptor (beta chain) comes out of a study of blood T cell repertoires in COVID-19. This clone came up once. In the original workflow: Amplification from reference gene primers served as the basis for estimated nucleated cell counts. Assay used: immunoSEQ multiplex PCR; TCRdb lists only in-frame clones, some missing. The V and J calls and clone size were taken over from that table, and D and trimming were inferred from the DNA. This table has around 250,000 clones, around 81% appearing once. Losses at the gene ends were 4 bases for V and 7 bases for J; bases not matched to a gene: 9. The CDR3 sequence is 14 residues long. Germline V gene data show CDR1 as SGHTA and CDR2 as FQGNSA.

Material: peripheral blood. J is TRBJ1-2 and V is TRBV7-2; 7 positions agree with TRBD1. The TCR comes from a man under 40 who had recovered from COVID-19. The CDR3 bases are TGTGCCAGCAGCTCAATTAGACAGGGCCGTGGCTACACCTTC. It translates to CASSSIRQGRGYTF.